The rows below give T cell receptor beta chains drawn from one sample of a study of beta chain features in type 1 diabetes. The assay was immunoSEQ multiplex PCR, and TCRdb's table has in-frame clones only and misses some. The top ten hold just under 0.04% of the sample, which has 630,000 or so clones, about an eighth seen once. Specimen: naive CD4+ T cells from blood. The receptors come from a man between 18 and 29 years old with type 1 diabetes. CDR3s include the opening cysteine and the closing phenylalanine or tryptophan. D genes are given only for firm matches. Size values are once, few and many counts, or a class for expanded clones, and some rows have none.

TRBV2	TRBJ1-5	few	TRBD1	TGTGCCAGCAGTGAAGCCCGGCTGGGACAGGGAGGCCAGCCCCAGCATTTT	CASSEARLGQGGQPQHF
TRBV7-9	TRBJ2-2	few	.	TGTGCCAGCCAGACGACCGGGGAGCTGTTTTTT	CASQTTGELFF
TRBV7-2	TRBJ2-7	.	.	TGTGCCAGCAGCATAACTCCCCACGACACCTACGAGCAGTACTTC	CASSITPHDTYEQYF
TRBV5-6	TRBJ2-5	few	.	TGTGCCAGCAGCTTGAGAGGGTCAGGAGAGACCCAGTACTTC	CASSLRGSGETQYF
TRBV7-2	TRBJ2-7	few	.	TGTGCCAGCAGCGCTAATACCTACGAGCAGTACTTC	CASSANTYEQYF
TRBV6-5	TRBJ2-7	.	.	TGTGCCAGCAGTTCCCACAGCTCCTACGAGCAGTACTTC	CASSSHSSYEQYF
TRBV6-1	TRBJ2-3	few	.	TGTGCCAGCAGTGAAGTGGGAGTTACGCAGTATTTT	CASSEVGVTQYF
TRBV27	TRBJ1-4	few	.	TGTGCCAGCAGTCCCACCTCACGAGGAGGTAGTGAAAAACTGTTTTTT	CASSPTSRGGSEKLFF
TRBV18	TRBJ1-2	few	TRBD1	TGTGCCAGCTCACTGCTGGACAGGTCGAACTATGGCTACACCTTC	CASSLLDRSNYGYTF
TRBV2	TRBJ2-2	.	.	TGTGCCAGCGCGGGACGGAGAGACACCGGGGAGCTGTTTTTT	CASAGRRDTGELFF
TRBV5-1	TRBJ1-2	few	TRBD1	TGCGCCAGCAGATCCTCGGGACAGAACTATGGCTACACCTTC	CASRSSGQNYGYTF
TRBV7-8	TRBJ2-4	few	.	TGTGCCAGCGGCCCCGGTAGTAGGGGCACCATTAAAAACATTCAGTACTTC	CASGPGSRGTIKNIQYF
TRBV9	TRBJ2-1	.	TRBD2	TGTGCCAGCAGCCAAACTAGCGGAGACTACAATGAGCAGTTCTTC	CASSQTSGDYNEQFF
TRBV5-1	TRBJ2-3	.	.	TGCGCCAGCAGCTGGGGCACAGATACGCAGTATTTT	CASSWGTDTQYF
TRBV11-2	TRBJ1-1	.	.	TGTGCCAGCAGCTCCCAGGGCCATGAAGCTTTCTTT	CASSSQGHEAFF
TRBV7-2	TRBJ2-5	.	TRBD1	TGTGCCAGCAGCAAAGACAGGGATCAAGAGACCCAGTACTTC	CASSKDRDQETQYF
TRBV27	TRBJ1-3	few	.	TGTGCCAGCAGTTCAGGAGGGGCTGGAAACACCATATATTTT	CASSSGGAGNTIYF
TRBV13	TRBJ2-7	.	TRBD2	TGTGCCAGCAGCCATTACACGGGAGGAGGCTACGAGCAGTACTTC	CASSHYTGGGYEQYF
TRBV30	TRBJ2-3	few	.	TGTGCCTGGAGTGTTTTCCGGGGCAGCCACACAGATACGCAGTATTTT	CAWSVFRGSHTDTQYF
TRBV7-2	TRBJ2-7	.	.	TGTGCCAGCAGCTTCGGGGAATCCTACGAGCAGTACTTC	CASSFGESYEQYF
TRBV4-2	TRBJ2-5	.	.	TGTGCCAGCAGCCAGGGGATAGAAGAGACCCAGTACTTC	CASSQGIEETQYF
TRBV4-1	TRBJ1-1	.	TRBD1	TGCGCCAGCAGCCAAGGGACCGGACAGGGGAGTACGGAAGCTTTCTTT	CASSQGTGQGSTEAFF
TRBV27	TRBJ1-1	.	.	TGTGCCAGCAGTTTGAGAGGGAGAGGGGACACTGAAGCTTTCTTT	CASSLRGRGDTEAFF
TRBV7-2	TRBJ2-4	.	.	TGTGCCAGCAGCTCGGGTCCTCAAGCCAAAAACATTCAGTACTTC	CASSSGPQAKNIQYF
TRBV30	TRBJ2-3	few	.	TGTGCCTGGAGTCCAAAAACCGGGGTCCCCACAGATACGCAGTATTTT	CAWSPKTGVPTDTQYF
TRBV21-1	TRBJ2-4	few	.	TGTGCCAGCAGCGAAGAGGTAACTCTAGCCAAAAACATTCAGTACTTC	CASSEEVTLAKNIQYF
TRBV5-1	TRBJ2-3	.	.	TGCGCCAGCAGCTTGGACAGGAGCGCTGGCACAGATACGCAGTATTTT	CASSLDRSAGTDTQYF
TRBV30	TRBJ1-3	.	.	TGTGCCTGGAGTTCAGGGTCTTCAGGAAACACCATATATTTT	CAWSSGSSGNTIYF
TRBV30	TRBJ2-7	few	TRBD1	TGTGCCTGGAGTACCGGGACAGGGAGCCAGCAGTACTTC	CAWSTGTGSQQYF
TRBV13	TRBJ2-1	few	TRBD1	TGTGCCAGCAGCCCGGGACAGATCTCCTACAATGAGCAGTTCTTC	CASSPGQISYNEQFF
TRBV30	TRBJ2-7	few	TRBD1	TGTGCCTGGAGGGGGACAGGGGCCACCTACGAGCAGTACTTC	CAWRGTGATYEQYF
TRBV29-1	TRBJ2-1	few	.	TGCAGCGCTTCGCGGGGTTCCTACAATGAGCAGTTCTTC	CSASRGSYNEQFF